A single sample gave rise to the 5 T cell receptor beta chains below, sequenced in a study of Graves' ophthalmopathy and Graves' hyperthyroidism. The sequenced template was RNA, covering the TCR beta CDR3 region. First-round RT-PCR with HTBI primers preceded a second-round multiplex PCR. TCRdb analysed the multiplex PCR reads with MiXCR anew, one entry per CDR3 protein. Among roughly 610,000 distinct CDR3 sequences listed, 20% to 25% were seen once. Sequencing input: peripheral blood. Receptors were obtained from a woman in her late teens or twenties with stable Graves' hyperthyroidism. Some clones in this sample may be carry-over from other donors' samples.

There are many counts of this clonotype. The rearrangement uses TRBV6-2 or TRBV6-3 and TRBJ2-7; D uncertain. Germline-derived CDR1 and CDR2 are MNHEY and SVGEGT. The CDR3 loop spans 14 amino acids. V gave up 4 bases and J gave up 3 bases, with 13 bases separating them. The DNA for the CDR3 is TGTGCCAGCAGTTTAGAACCGCGCCTCTACGAGCAGTACTTC. This codes for CASSLEPRLYEQYF.

The chain recombines TRBV15 with TRBJ2-7, with 7 nucleotides matching TRBD1. Germline V lookup: CDR1 LNHNV, CDR2 YYDKDF (reference sequence). V lost 5 bases and J lost 3; bases outside the gene matches: 7. The CDR3 runs 14 residues. The CDR3 here is CATSPRQGYYEQYF. The CDR3 nucleotides read TGTGCCACCAGCCCTCGACAGGGCTACTACGAGCAGTACTTC.

The chain employs TRBV19 and TRBJ1-1; D ambiguous. CDR3 length: 16 residues. Looked up from germline, CDR1 is LNHDA and CDR2 is SQIVND (reference sequence). Trimming took off 0 bases at V and 2 bases at J, with 13 bases between the two ends. The CDR3 sequence is CASSIDHREINTEAFF. CDR3 nucleotides: TGTGCCAGTAGTATAGATCATCGGGAGATAAACACTGAAGCTTTCTTT.

The chain links TRBV4-1 to TRBJ2-5, with TRBD2 matching over 10 bases. This CDR3 is built from 15 residues. Per germline, CDR1 MGHRA and CDR2 YSYEKL. V lost 8 bases, J lost 4 bases, and 10 bases stayed unmatched. CDR3: CASGPGLAGVETQYF. The CDR3 coding sequence is TGCGCCAGCGGCCCCGGCCTAGCGGGAGTAGAGACCCAGTACTTC.

This clonotype showed up many times. This chain connects TRBV30 to TRBJ2-7; D remains unclear. Per the germline V gene, CDR1 is GTSNPN and CDR2 is SVGIG (reference sequence). CDR3 length: 12 amino acids. The ends were cut back, 1 base at V and 1 base at J, with 5 bases in the middle. This CDR3 is CAWSDRSYEQYF. CDR3 nucleotide sequence: TGTGCCTGGAGTGACCGATCCTACGAGCAGTACTTC. The variable domain in full, completed from reference TRBV30 and TRBJ2-7, reads SQTIHQWPATLVQPVGSPLSLECTVEGTSNPNLYWYRQAAGRGLQLLFYSVGIGQISSEVPQNLSASRPQDRQFILSSKKLLLSDSGFYLCAWSDRSYEQYFGPGTRLTVT.